This T cell receptor (beta chain) was sequenced in a study of T-cell memory formation after mild COVID-19. Findings and caveats of the study: CD4/CD8 balance held among clones contracting day 15 to 85, and later expanders leaned CD4+. Pre-infection memory already had some responding clones, implying cross-reactive memory joined. CM and EM subsets held most contracting CD4+ clones; EMRA held CD8+ ones.

The CDR3 totals 14 residues. CDR1 is SGHVS and CDR2 is FNYEAQ in the germline V gene. V lost 5 bases and J lost 7, with 16 bases in between. Comments on this clonotype: The antigen is unknown.

TCRdb processed the 5' RACE reads anew with MiXCR; each CDR3 protein has one entry. The table includes approximately 440,000 distinct CDR3 sequences, 20% detected once. Sequences were obtained from PBMCs or a T cell subset sorted from them (not recorded which). The chain couples TRBV7-6 to TRBJ2-3, with D possibly being TRBD1 or TRBD2 (5 bases each). The receptor's source is an adult woman who had mild COVID-19 (a few samples of this study predate the infection). Cell type and time point are not known. The CDR3 DNA follows: TGTGCCAGCAGCGTTAAGGGGACGAGAAATACGCAGTATTTT. This sequence encodes CASSVKGTRNTQYF.